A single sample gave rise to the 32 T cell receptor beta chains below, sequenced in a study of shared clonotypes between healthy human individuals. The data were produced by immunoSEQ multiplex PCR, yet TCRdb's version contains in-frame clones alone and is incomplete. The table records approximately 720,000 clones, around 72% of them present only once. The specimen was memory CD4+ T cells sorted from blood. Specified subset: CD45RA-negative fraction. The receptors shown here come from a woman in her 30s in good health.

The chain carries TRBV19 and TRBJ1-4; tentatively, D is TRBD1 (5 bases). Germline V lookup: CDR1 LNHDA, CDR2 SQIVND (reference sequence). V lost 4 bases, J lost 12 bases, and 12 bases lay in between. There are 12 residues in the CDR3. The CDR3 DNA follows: TGTGCCAGTAGTACCGGGACTGCGGAACTGTTTTTT. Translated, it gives CASSTGTAELFF.

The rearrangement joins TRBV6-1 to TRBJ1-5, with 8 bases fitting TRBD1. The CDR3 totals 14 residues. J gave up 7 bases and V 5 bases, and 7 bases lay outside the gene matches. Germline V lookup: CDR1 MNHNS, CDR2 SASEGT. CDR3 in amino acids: CASSMTGEGQPQHF. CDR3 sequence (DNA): TGTGCCAGCAGTATGACAGGGGAGGGGCAGCCCCAGCATTTT.

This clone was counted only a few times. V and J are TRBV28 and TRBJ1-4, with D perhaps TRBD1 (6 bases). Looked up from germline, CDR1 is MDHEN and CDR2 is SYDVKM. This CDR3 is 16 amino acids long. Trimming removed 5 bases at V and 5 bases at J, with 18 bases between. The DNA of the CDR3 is TGTGCCAGCAGTGTCGGGCCAGGGGCATTAAATGAAAAACTGTTTTTT. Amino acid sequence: CASSVGPGALNEKLFF.

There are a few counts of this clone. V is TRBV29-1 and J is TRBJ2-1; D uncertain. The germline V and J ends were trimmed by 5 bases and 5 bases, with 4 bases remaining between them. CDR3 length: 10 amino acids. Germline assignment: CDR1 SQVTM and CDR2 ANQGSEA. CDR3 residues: CSVFHNEQFF. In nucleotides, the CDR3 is TGCAGCGTTTTCCACAATGAGCAGTTCTTC.

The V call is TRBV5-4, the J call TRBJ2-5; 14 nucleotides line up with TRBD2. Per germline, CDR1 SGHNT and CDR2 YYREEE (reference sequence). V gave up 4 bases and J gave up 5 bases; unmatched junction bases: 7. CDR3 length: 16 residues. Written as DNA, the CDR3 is TGTGCCAGCAGCCGAGGGACTAGCGGGAGCTTTGAGACCCAGTACTTC. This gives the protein CASSRGTSGSFETQYF. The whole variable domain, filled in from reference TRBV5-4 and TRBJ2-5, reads ETGVTQSPTHLIKTRGQQVTLRCSSQSGHNTVSWYQQALGQGPQFIFQYYREEENGRGNFPPRFSGLQFPNYSSELNVNALELDDSALYLCASSRGTSGSFETQYFGPGTRLLVL.

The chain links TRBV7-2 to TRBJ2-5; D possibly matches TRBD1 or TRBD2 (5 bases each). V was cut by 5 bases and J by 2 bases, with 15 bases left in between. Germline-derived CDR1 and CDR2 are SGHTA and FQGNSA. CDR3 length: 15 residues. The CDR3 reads CASSARMGVQETQYF. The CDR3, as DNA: TGTGCCAGCAGCGCTAGGATGGGGGTACAAGAGACCCAGTACTTC.

The DNA for the CDR3 is TGCGCCAGCAGTCGGGGACAGGGAGACGACGAGCAGTACTTC. Protein product: CASSRGQGDDEQYF. The chain joins TRBV5-1 to TRBJ2-7, with 9 bases that match TRBD1. With V trimmed by 5 bases and J by 5 bases, 8 bases remained unmatched. Germline V gene lookup returns CDR1 SGHRS and CDR2 YFSETQ. There are 14 residues in the CDR3.

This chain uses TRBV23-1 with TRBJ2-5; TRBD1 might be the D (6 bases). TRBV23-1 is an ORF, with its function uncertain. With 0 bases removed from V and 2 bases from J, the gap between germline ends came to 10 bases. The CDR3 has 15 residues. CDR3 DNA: TGCGCCAGCAGTCAATCGTCCAGGGGTCAAGAGACCCAGTACTTC. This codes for CASSQSSRGQETQYF.

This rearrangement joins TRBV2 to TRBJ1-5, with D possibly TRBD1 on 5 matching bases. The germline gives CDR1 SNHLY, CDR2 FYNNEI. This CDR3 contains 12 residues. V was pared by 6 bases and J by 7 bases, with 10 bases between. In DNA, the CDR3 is TGTGCCAGCAGCGGGGGTCGGCAGCCCCAGCATTTT. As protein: CASSGGRQPQHF.

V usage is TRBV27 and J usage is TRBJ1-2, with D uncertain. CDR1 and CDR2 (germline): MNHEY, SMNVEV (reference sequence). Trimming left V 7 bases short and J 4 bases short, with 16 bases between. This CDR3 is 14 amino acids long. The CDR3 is CASTTNPESYGYTF. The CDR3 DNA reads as TGTGCCAGCACTACCAACCCGGAGTCCTATGGCTACACCTTC.

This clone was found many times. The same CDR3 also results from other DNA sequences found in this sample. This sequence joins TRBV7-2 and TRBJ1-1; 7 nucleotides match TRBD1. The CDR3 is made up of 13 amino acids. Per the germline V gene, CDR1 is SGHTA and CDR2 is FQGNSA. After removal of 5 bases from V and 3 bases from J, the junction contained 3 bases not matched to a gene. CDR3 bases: TGTGCCAGCAGCCCCCAGGGGGACACTGAAGCTTTCTTT. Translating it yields CASSPQGDTEAFF.

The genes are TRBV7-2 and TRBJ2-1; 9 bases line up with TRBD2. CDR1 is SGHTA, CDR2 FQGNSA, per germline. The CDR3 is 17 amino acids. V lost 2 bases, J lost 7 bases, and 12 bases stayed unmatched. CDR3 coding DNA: TGTGCCAGCAGCTTACGGAGCGGGAGGACCCTGGGGAATGAGCAGTTCTTC. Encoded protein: CASSLRSGRTLGNEQFF.

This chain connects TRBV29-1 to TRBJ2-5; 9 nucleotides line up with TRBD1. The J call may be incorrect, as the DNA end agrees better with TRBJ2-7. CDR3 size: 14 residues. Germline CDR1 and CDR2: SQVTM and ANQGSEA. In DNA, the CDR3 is TGCAGCGTTGAGGGACAGGGAGTACGCAGCGAGCAGTACTTC. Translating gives CSVEGQGVRSEQYF.

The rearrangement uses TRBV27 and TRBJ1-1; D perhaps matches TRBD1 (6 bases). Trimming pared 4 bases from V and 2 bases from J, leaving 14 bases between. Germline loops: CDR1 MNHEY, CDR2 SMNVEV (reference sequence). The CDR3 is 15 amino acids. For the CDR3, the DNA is TGTGCCAGCAGTTCAACCCGGACAGTTAACACTGAAGCTTTCTTT. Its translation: CASSSTRTVNTEAFF.

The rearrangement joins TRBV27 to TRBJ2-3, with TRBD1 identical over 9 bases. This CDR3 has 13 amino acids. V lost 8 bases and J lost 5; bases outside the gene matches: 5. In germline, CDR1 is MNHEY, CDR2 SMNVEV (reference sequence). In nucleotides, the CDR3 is TGTGCCAGCGGGGACAGGGTAATAGATACGCAGTATTTT. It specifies CASGDRVIDTQYF.

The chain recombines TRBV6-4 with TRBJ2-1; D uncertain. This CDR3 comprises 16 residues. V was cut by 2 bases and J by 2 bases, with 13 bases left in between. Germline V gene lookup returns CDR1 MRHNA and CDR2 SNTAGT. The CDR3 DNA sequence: TGTGCCAGCAGTGACAGGTGGCAGGTAACCTACAATGAGCAGTTCTTC. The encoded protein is CASSDRWQVTYNEQFF.

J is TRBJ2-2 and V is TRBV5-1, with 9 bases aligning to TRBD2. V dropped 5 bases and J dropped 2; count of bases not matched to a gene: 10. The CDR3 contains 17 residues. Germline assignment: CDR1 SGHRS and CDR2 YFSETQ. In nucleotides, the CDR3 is TGCGCCAGCAGTCGCACTAGCGGGCTCGCAAACACCGGGGAGCTGTTTTTT. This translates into CASSRTSGLANTGELFF.

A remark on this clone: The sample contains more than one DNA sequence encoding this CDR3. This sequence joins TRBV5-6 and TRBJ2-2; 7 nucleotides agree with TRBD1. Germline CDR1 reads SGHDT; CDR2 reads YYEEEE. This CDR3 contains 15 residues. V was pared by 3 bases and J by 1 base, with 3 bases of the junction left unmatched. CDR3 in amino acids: CASSSGTVNTGELFF. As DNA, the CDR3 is TGTGCCAGCAGCTCAGGGACAGTGAACACCGGGGAGCTGTTTTTT.

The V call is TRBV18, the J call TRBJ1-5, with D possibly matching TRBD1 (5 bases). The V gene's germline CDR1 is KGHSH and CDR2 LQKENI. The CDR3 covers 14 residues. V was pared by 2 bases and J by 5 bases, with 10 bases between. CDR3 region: CASSPGTRDQPQHF. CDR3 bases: TGTGCCAGCTCACCAGGGACCCGGGATCAGCCCCAGCATTTT.

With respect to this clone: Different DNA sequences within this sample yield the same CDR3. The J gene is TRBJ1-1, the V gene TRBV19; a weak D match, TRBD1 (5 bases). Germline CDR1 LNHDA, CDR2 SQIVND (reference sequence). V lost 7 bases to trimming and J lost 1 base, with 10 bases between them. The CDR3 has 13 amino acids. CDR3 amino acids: CASKQGRNTEAFF. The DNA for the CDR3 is TGTGCCAGTAAGCAGGGCCGGAACACTGAAGCTTTCTTT. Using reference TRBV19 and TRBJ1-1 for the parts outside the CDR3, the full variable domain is DGGITQSPKYLFRKEGQNVTLSCEQNLNHDAMYWYRQDPGQGLRLIYYSQIVNDFQKGDIAEGYSVSREKKESFPLTVTSAQKNPTAFYLCASKQGRNTEAFFGQGTRLTVV.

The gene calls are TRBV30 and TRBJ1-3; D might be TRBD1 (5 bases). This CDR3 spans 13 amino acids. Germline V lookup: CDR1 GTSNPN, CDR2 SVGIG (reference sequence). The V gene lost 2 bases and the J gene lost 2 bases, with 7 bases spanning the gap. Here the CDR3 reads CAWSMGPGNTIYF. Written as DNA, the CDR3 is TGTGCCTGGAGTATGGGGCCTGGAAACACCATATATTTT.

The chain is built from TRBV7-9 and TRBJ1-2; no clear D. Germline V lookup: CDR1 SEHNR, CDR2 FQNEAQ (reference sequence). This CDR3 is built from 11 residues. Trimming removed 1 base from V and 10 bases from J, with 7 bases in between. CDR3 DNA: TGTGCCAGCAGCTTAGGGGAATCCTACACCTTC. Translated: CASSLGESYTF. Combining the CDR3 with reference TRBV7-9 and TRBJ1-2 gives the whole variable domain DTGVSQNPRHKITKRGQNVTFRCDPISEHNRLYWYRQTLGQGPEFLTYFQNEAQLEKSRLLSDRFSAERPKGSFSTLEIQRTEQGDSAMYLCASSLGESYTFGSGTRLTVV.

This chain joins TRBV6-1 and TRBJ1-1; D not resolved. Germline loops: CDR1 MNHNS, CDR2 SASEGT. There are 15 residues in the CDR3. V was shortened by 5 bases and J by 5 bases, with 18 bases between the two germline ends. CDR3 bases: TGTGCCAGCAGTTCGAGGGAGCGCTTGAGTACTGAAGCTTTCTTT. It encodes CASSSRERLSTEAFF.

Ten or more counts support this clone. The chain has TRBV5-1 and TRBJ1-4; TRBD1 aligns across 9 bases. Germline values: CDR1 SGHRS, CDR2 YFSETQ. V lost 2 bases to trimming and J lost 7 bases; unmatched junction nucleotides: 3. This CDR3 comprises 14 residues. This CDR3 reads CASSFRQGGEKLFF. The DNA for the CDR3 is TGCGCCAGCAGCTTTCGACAGGGGGGTGAAAAACTGTTTTTT.

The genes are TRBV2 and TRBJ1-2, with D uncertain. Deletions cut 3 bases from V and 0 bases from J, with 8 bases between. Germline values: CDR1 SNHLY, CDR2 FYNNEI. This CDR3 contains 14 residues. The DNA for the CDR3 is TGTGCCAGCAGTGACTTAACGGCTAACTATGGCTACACCTTC. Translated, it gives CASSDLTANYGYTF.

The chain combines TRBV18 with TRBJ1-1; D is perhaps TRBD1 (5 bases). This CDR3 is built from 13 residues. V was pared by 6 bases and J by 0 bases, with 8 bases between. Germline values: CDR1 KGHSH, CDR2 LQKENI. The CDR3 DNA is TGTGCCAGCTCGACAGATGTGAACACTGAAGCTTTCTTT. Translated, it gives CASSTDVNTEAFF. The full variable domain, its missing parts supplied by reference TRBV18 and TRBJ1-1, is NAGVMQNPRHLVRRRGQEARLRCSPMKGHSHVYWYRQLPEEGLKFMVYLQKENIIDESGMPKERFSAEFPKEGPSILRIQQVVRGDSAAYFCASSTDVNTEAFFGQGTRLTVV.

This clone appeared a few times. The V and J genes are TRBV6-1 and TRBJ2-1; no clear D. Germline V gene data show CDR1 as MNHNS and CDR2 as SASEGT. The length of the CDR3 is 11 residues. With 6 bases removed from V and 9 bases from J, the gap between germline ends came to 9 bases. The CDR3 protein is CASSSESEQFF. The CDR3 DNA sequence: TGTGCCAGCAGCTCAGAGAGTGAGCAGTTCTTC.

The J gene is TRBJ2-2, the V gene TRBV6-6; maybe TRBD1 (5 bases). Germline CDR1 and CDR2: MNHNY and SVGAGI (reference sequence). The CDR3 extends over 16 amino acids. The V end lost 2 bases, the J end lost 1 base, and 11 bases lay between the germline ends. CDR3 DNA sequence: TGTGCCAGCAGTTACGGACAACCTCTGAACACCGGGGAGCTGTTTTTT. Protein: CASSYGQPLNTGELFF.

The CDR3 DNA sequence: TGCGCCAGCAGCTTACCCACCGGGGAGCTGTTTTTT. Translated: CASSLPTGELFF. V usage is TRBV5-1 and J usage is TRBJ2-2; D not certain. Germline CDR1 reads SGHRS; CDR2 reads YFSETQ. The V end was cut by 2 bases, the J end by 4 bases, with 3 bases between. The CDR3 spans 12 residues.

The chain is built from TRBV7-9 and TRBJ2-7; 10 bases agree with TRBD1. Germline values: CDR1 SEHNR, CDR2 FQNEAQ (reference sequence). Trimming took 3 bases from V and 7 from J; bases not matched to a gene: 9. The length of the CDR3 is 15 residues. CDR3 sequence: CASSFRDRGSGEQYF. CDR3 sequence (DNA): TGTGCCAGCAGCTTCCGGGACAGGGGATCGGGGGAGCAGTACTTC.

The CDR3 nucleotides read TGTGCCAGCAGGAGTCCGGGACGAGGCACTGAAGCTTTCTTT. Its protein is CASRSPGRGTEAFF. J is TRBJ1-1 and V is TRBV6-1; tentatively, D is TRBD1 (5 bases). The V gene lost 6 bases and the J gene lost 4 bases, with 15 bases spanning the gap. CDR3 size: 14 residues. Germline loops: CDR1 MNHNS, CDR2 SASEGT.

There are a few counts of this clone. In nucleotides, the CDR3 is TGTGCCACCAGCAGAGACCAGGGCGAGGAGACCCAGTACTTC. It yields the protein CATSRDQGEETQYF. The genes are TRBV15 and TRBJ2-5; a possible D gene is TRBD1 (5 bases). Trimming took 0 bases from V and 5 from J, leaving 10 bases between them. Germline V lookup: CDR1 LNHNV, CDR2 YYDKDF (reference sequence). CDR3 size: 14 residues.